This T cell receptor beta chain originates from a study of shared clonotypes between healthy human individuals. General study points: Compared with memory subsets, naive subsets generally had larger estimated richness. Among several donors, approximately 4.6% of naive CD4 clonotypes were found in common. In contrast to clonotypes shared by all four donors, non-shared clonotypes had lower generation probabilities.

Germline values: CDR1 LGHNA, CDR2 YNFKEQ. Germline trimming cut 2 bases from V and 3 bases from J; bases unmatched to any gene: 6. The length of the CDR3 is 17 residues. The authors divided CD4+ cells into CD45RA+ naive and CD45RA-negative memory subsets. About this clone itself: The antigen remains unidentified.

Using immunoSEQ multiplex PCR, the repertoire was profiled, and TCRdb retains in-frame clones only, with some absent. The sample lists about 990,000 clones, about 84% occurring once. The receptor was isolated from a man aged 18 to 30 in good health. Some clones in this sample may be carry-over from other donors' samples. The source material was memory CD4+ T cells from PBMCs. Subset noted: CD45RA-negative fraction. This rearrangement joins TRBV4-2 to TRBJ2-1; 11 bases are shared with TRBD1. The CDR3 protein is CASSQRTGGSFYNEQFF. The CDR3 bases are TGTGCCAGCAGCCAACGGACAGGGGGCTCGTTCTACAATGAGCAGTTCTTC.